This T cell receptor (beta chain) comes out of a study of blood T cell repertoires in COVID-19. Clones were read by immunoSEQ multiplex PCR, and TCRdb kept only the in-frame ones, dropping some. The sample consists of 170,000 or so clones, roughly 83% of them appearing once. Trimming removed 1 base from V and 0 bases from J; junction bases left unmatched: 10. The CDR3 has 18 amino acids. Per germline, CDR1 SGHNT and CDR2 YYREEE (reference sequence). The chain combines TRBV5-4 with TRBJ1-5; 7 bases are shared with TRBD1. Specimen: peripheral blood. The TCR originated in a woman aged 55 to 70 with acute or convalescent COVID-19. The CDR3 DNA is TGTGCCAGCAGCTTGTGGTGGGACAGCGAAGTTAGCAATCAGCCCCAGCATTTT. This encodes CASSLWWDSEVSNQPQHF.